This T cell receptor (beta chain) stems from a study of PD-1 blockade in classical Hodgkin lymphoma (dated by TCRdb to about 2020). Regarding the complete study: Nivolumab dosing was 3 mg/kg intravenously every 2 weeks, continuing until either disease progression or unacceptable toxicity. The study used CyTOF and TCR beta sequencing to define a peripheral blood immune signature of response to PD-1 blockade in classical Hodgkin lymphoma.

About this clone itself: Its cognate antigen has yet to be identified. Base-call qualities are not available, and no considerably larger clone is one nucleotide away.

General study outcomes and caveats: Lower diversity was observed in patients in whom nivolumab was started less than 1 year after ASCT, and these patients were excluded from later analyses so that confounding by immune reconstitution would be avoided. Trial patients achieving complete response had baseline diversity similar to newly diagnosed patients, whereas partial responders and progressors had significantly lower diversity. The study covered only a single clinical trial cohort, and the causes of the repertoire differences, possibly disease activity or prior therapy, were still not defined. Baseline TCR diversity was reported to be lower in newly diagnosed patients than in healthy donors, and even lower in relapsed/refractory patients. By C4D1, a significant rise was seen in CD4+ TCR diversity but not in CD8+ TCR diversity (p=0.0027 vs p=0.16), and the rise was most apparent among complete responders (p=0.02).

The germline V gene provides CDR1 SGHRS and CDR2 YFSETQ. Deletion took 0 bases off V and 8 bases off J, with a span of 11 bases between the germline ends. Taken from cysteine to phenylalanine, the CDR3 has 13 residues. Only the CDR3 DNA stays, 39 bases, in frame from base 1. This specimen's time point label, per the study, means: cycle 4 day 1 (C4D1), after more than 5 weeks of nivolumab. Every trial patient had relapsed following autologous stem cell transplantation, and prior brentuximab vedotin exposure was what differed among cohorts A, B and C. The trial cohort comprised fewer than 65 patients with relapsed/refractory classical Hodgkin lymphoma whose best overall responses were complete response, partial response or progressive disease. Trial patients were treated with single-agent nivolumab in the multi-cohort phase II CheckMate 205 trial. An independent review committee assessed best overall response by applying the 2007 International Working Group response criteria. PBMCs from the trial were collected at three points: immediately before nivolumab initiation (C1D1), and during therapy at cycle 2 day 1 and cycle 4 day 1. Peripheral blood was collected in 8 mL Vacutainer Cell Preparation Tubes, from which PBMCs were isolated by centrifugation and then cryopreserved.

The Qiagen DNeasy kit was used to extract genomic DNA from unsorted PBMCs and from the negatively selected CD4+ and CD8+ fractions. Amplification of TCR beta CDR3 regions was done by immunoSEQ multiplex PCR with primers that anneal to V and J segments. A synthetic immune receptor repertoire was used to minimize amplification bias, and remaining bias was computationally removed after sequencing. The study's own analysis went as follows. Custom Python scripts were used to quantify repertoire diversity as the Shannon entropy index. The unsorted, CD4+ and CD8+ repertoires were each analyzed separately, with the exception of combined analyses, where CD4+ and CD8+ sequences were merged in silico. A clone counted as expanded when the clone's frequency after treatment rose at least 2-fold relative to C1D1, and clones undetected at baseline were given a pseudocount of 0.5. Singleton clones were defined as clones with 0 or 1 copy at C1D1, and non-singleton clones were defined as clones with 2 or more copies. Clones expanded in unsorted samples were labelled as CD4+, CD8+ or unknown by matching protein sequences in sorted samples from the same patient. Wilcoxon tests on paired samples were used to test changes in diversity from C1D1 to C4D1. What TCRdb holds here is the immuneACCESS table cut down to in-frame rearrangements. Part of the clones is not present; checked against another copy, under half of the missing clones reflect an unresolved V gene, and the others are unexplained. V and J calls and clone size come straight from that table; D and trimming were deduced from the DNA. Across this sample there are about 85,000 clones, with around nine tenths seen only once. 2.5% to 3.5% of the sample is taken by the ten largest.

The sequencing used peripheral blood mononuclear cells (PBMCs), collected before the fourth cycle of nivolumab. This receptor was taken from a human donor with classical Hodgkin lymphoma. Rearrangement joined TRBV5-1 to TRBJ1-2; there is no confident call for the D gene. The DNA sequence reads TGCGCCAGCAGCTTGGTTGATGCCATGGGCTACACCTTC. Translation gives CASSLVDAMGYTF. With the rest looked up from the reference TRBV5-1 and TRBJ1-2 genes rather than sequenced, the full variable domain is KAGVTQTPRYLIKTRGQQVTLSCSPISGHRSVSWYQQTPGQGLQFLFEYFSETQRNKGNFPGRFSGRQFSNSRSEMNVSTLELGDSALYLCASSLVDAMGYTFGSGTRLTVV.